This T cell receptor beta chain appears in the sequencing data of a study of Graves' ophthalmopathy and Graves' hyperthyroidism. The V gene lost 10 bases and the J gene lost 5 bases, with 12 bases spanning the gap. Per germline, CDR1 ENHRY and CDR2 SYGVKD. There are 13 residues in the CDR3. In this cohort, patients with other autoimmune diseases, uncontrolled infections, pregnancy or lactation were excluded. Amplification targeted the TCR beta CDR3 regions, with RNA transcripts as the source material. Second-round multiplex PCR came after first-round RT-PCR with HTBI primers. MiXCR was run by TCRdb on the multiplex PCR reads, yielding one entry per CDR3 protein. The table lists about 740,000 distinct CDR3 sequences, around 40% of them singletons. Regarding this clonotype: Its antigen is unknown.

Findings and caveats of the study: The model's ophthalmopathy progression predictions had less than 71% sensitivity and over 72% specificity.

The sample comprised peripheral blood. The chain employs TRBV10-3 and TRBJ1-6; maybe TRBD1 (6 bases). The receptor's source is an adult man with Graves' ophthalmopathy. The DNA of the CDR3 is TGTGCCAGCAGGGACACCCATAATTCACCCCTCCACTTT. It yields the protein CASRDTHNSPLHF.